These 5 T cell receptor beta chains share one sample of origin, sequenced in a study of TET2 disruption in CD19-targeted CAR T cells. The antigens of these receptors remain unknown. As for treatment: autologous CTL019 cells: CD19 CAR with 4-1BB and CD3 zeta domains. Assay: immunoSEQ multiplex PCR; the TCRdb copy retains only in-frame clones and omits some. This table holds around 30,000 clones. The sample here was CD8- CAR+ T cells sorted from cultured blood T cells, taken for CD19 CAR T cell therapy. Sample subset: CD8-negative CAR-positive T cells from the infusion product. Receptors originate from a man aged 65 to 85 with chronic lymphocytic leukemia.

Measured by frequency, this clone is medium-sized. The sequence runs out 3 residues before the end of the CDR3; the remainder is reconstructed from the germline J gene. This chain links TRBV7-3 with TRBJ2-3; no reliable D call. Trimming stripped 4 bases from V and 4 bases from J, with 9 bases between. Per germline, CDR1 SGHTA and CDR2 FQGTGA. CDR3 length: 13 amino acids. The CDR3 loop is CASSSTYADTQYF. The sequenced CDR3 bases are TGTGCCAGCAGCTCAACTTATGCAGATACG.

Details on this clone: The CDR3 end is not reached by the read, which stops 3 residues before it; the germline J gene fills it in. This sequence joins TRBV28 and TRBJ1-5; 9 positions agree with TRBD1. J lost 6 bases, V lost 5 bases, and 8 bases had no gene match. The CDR3 length is 15 residues. Germline V gene data show CDR1 as MDHEN and CDR2 as SYDVKM. The CDR3 sequence: CASSGWDRVVQPQHF. The part of the CDR3 DNA that was read is TGTGCCAGCAGTGGGTGGGACAGGGTAGTTCAGCCC.

For this clone: The read finishes 3 residues shy of the CDR3 end, and the germline J gene is used to complete it. This chain uses TRBV18 with TRBJ1-1; TRBD1 matches at 8 bases. Germline CDR1 is KGHSH and CDR2 is LQKENI. This CDR3 spans 14 amino acids. The CDR3 region is CASSARTGQETAFF. The covered CDR3 bases are TGTGCCAGCTCAGCCCGGACAGGGCAAGAGACA.

Regarding this clone: The read falls 3 residues short of the CDR3 end, and the missing part is taken from the germline J gene. The same CDR3 can be traced to other DNA sequences in this sample. The rearrangement uses TRBV5-1 and TRBJ1-2; TRBD1 matches at 8 bases. The CDR3 loop spans 15 amino acids. The germline CDR1 and CDR2 sequences are SGHRS and YFSETQ. CDR3 sequence reads: CASSLLGQDSDTYTF. Partial CDR3 DNA: TGCGCCAGCAGCTTGTTGGGACAGGACTCAGATACC.

With respect to this clone: Coverage ceases 3 residues before the CDR3 finishes, and the germline J gene fills in the end. The V call is TRBV20-1, the J call TRBJ2-7; perhaps D is TRBD1 or TRBD2 (6 bases each). The length of the CDR3 is 14 residues. Germline CDR1 and CDR2: DFQATT and SNEGSKA (reference sequence). Trimming pared 5 bases from V and 6 bases from J, leaving 20 bases between. The CDR3 bases that were read are TGCAGTGCTCCCAGACAGGTGGACGGGAGCGAG. The encoded protein is CSAPRQVDGSE. From start to end, the CDR3 is CSAPRQVDGSEQYF.